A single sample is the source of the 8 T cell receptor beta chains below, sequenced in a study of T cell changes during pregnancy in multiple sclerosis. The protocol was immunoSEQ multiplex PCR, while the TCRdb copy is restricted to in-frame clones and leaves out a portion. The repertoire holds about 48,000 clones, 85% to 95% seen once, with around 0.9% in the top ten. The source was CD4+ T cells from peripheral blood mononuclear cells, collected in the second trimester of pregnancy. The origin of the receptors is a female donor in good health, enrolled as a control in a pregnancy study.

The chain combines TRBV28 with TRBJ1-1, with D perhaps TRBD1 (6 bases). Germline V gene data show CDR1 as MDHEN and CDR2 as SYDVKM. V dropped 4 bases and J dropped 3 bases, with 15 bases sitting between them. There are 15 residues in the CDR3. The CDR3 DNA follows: TGTGCCAGCAGTTCATCTCCTACAGGGTACACTGAAGCTTTCTTT. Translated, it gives CASSSSPTGYTEAFF.

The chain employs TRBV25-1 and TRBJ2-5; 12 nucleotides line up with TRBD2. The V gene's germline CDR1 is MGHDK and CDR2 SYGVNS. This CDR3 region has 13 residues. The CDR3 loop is CATGLAGRETQYF. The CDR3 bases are TGTGCTACGGGACTAGCGGGCAGGGAGACCCAGTACTTC. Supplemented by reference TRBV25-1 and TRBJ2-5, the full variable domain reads EADIYQTPRYLVIGTGKKITLECSQTMGHDKMYWYQQDPGMELHLIHYSYGVNSTEKGDLSSESTVSRIRTEHFPLTLESARPSHTSQYLCATGLAGRETQYFGPGTRLLVL.

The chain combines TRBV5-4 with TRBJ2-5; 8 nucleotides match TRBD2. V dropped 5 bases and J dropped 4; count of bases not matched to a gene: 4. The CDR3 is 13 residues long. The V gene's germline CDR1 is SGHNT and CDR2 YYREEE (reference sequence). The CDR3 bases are TGTGCCAGCAGGGGGACTAGAGGAGAGACCCAGTACTTC. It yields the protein CASRGTRGETQYF. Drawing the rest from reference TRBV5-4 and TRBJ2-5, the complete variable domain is ETGVTQSPTHLIKTRGQQVTLRCSSQSGHNTVSWYQQALGQGPQFIFQYYREEENGRGNFPPRFSGLQFPNYSSELNVNALELDDSALYLCASRGTRGETQYFGPGTRLLVL.

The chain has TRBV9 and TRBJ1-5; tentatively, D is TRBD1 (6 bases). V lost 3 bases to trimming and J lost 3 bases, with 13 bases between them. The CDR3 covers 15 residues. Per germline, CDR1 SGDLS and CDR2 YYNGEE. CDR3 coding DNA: TGTGCCAGCAGCGCGGGGACAATTGCCAATCAGCCCCAGCATTTT. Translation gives CASSAGTIANQPQHF.

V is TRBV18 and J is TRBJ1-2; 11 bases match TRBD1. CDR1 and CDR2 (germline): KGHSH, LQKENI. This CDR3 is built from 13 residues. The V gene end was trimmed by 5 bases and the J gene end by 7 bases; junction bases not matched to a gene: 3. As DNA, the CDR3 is TGTGCCAGCTCAGCCGGACAGGGGGCTGGCTACACCTTC. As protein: CASSAGQGAGYTF. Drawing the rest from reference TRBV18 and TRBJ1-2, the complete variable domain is NAGVMQNPRHLVRRRGQEARLRCSPMKGHSHVYWYRQLPEEGLKFMVYLQKENIIDESGMPKERFSAEFPKEGPSILRIQQVVRGDSAAYFCASSAGQGAGYTFGSGTRLTVV.

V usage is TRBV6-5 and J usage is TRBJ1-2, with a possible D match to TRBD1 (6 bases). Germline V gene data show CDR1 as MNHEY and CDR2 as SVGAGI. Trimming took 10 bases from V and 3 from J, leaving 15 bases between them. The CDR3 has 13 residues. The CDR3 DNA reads TGTGCCACCTGGCCCGGGACACACTATGGCTACACCTTC. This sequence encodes CATWPGTHYGYTF.

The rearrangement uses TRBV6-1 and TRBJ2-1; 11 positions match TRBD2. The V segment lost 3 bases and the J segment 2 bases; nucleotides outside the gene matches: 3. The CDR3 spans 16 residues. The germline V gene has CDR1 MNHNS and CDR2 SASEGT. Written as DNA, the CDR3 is TGTGCCAGCAGTGAGTTAGCGGGGGGGGCCTACAATGAGCAGTTCTTC. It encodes CASSELAGGAYNEQFF.

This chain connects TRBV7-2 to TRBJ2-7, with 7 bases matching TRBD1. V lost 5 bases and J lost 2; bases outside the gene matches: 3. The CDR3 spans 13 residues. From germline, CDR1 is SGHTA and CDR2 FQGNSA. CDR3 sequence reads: CASSRDSPYEQYF. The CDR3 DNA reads TGTGCCAGCAGCAGGGACAGCCCCTACGAGCAGTACTTC.